This T cell receptor beta chain derives from a study of OX40 agonist ivuxolimab in advanced cancers. Across the study: The patients received agonistic anti-OX40 (CD134) antibody ivuxolimab. Earlier anti-PD-1, anti-PD-L1 or anti-CTLA-4 therapy was permitted; roughly 37% had received some.

Regarding this clone: As yet, its antigen is unknown.

The CDR3 contains 15 residues. The germline V gene has CDR1 MGHRA and CDR2 YSYEKL. With 1 base removed from V and 10 bases from J, the gap between germline ends came to 17 bases. TCRdb's copy holds only in-frame clones and misses some; the assay was immunoSEQ multiplex PCR. The sample holds 60,000 to 65,000 clones; under 95% are singletons and the top ten take around 0.42%. Study-level results: Low normalized T-cell clonal expansion was also seen in some nonresponders.

The chain employs TRBV4-1 and TRBJ2-1; D is perhaps TRBD2 (6 bases). The source of this sequence is an adult with an advanced solid tumor such as melanoma, head and neck, liver or kidney cancer. This sample comprised CD4+ or CD8+ T cells sorted from blood, obtained in a trial of the OX40 agonist ivuxolimab. The CDR3 DNA sequence: TGCGCCAGCAGCCAAGGGAGCGGGTTCGGTTGGGAGCAGTTCTTC. It specifies CASSQGSGFGWEQFF.